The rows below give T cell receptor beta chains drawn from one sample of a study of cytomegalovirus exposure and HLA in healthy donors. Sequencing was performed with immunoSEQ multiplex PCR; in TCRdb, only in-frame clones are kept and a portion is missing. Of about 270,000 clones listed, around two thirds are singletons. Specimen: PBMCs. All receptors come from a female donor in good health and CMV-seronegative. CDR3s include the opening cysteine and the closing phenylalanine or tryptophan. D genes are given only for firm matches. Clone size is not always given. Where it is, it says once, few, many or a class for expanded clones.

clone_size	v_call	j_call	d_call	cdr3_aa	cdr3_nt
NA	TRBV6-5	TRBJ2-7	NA	CASSYADSYEQYF	TGTGCCAGCAGTTACGCGGACAGCTACGAGCAGTACTTC
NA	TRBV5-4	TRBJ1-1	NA	CASSLRGNTEAFF	TGTGCCAGCAGCTTGAGGGGCAACACTGAAGCTTTCTTT
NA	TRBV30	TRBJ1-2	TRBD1	CAWRPPGTGISYGYTF	TGTGCCTGGAGACCGCCCGGGACAGGGATCAGCTATGGCTACACCTTC
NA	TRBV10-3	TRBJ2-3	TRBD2	CATRTSGWDTQYF	TGTGCCACGAGGACTAGCGGGTGGGATACGCAGTATTTT
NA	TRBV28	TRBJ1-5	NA	CASSFTTMNQPQHF	TGTGCCAGCAGTTTTACCACAATGAATCAGCCCCAGCATTTT
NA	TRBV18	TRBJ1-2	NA	CASSRTDSGYTF	TGTGCCAGCTCCAGGACAGACTCCGGCTACACCTTC
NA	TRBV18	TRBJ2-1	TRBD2	CASSPQGLAGVGDNEQFF	TGTGCCAGCTCACCGCAAGGACTAGCGGGAGTGGGGGACAATGAGCAGTTCTTC
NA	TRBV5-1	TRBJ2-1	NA	CASSDYRVSVDNEQFF	TGCGCCAGCAGCGACTACAGGGTTAGTGTAGACAATGAGCAGTTCTTC
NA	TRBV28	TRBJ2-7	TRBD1	CASRTISTGAGEQYF	TGTGCCAGCAGAACCATCTCGACAGGGGCGGGGGAGCAGTACTTC
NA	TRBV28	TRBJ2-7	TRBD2	CASSFTSGSRPYEQYF	TGTGCCAGCAGTTTTACTAGCGGGAGTCGTCCCTACGAGCAGTACTTC
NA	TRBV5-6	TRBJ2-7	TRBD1	CASSFSGGRSYEQYF	TGTGCCAGCAGCTTTTCAGGGGGAAGGTCCTACGAGCAGTACTTC
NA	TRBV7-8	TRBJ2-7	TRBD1	CASSRDRGREQYF	TGTGCCAGCAGCCGGGACAGGGGGCGAGAGCAGTACTTC
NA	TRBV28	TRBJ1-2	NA	CASSTSGIYGYTF	TGTGCCAGCAGTACGTCCGGGATCTATGGCTACACCTTC
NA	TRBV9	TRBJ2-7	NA	CASKPGLDSYEQYF	TGTGCCAGCAAACCGGGACTTGACTCCTACGAGCAGTACTTC
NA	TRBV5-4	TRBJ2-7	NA	CASSLLQGRENEQYF	TGTGCCAGCAGCTTGCTCCAGGGTCGGGAGAACGAGCAGTACTTC
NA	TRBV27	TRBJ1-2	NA	CATFDSWVDGYTF	TGTGCCACCTTCGACAGTTGGGTGGATGGCTACACCTTC
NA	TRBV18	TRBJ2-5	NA	CASSLSGEETQYF	TGTGCCAGCTCCCTAAGCGGAGAAGAGACCCAGTACTTC
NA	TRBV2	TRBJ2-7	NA	CASSEMTGAVNEQYF	TGTGCCAGCAGTGAAATGACGGGAGCAGTCAACGAGCAGTACTTC
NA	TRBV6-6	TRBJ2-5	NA	CASSDSQETQYF	TGTGCCAGCAGCGACAGCCAAGAGACCCAGTACTTC
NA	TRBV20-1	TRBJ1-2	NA	CSATGGLGYTF	TGCAGTGCTACGGGGGGGCTAGGCTACACCTTC
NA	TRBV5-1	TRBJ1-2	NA	CASSLVGGSDYGYTF	TGCGCCAGCAGCTTGGTGGGGGGGAGTGATTATGGCTACACCTTC
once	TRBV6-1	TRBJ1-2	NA	CASSELPDGYTF	TGTGCCAGCAGTGAACTTCCAGATGGCTACACCTTC
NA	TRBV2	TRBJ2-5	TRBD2	CASSPVAGGVETQYF	TGTGCCAGCAGTCCCGTAGCGGGAGGAGTAGAGACCCAGTACTTC
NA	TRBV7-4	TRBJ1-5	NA	CASSSEMYSNQPQHF	TGTGCCAGCAGCTCTGAGATGTATAGCAATCAGCCCCAGCATTTT
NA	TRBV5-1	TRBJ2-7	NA	CASSLTWGVGEQYF	TGCGCCAGCAGCTTGACGTGGGGGGTCGGCGAGCAGTACTTC
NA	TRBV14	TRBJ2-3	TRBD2	CASSRLGDYRYTQYF	TGTGCCAGCAGCCGCCTGGGGGACTACAGATACACGCAGTATTTT
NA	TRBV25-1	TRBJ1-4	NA	CASTDFNEKLFF	TGTGCCAGCACCGACTTTAATGAAAAACTGTTTTTT
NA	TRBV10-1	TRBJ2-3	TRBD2	CASSPGTSGSSTQYF	TGCGCCAGCAGCCCTGGGACTAGCGGGAGTTCTACGCAGTATTTT
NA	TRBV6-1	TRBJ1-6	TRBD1	CASSIRQGSNSPLHF	TGTGCCAGCAGTATCCGACAGGGGTCTAATTCACCCCTCCACTTT
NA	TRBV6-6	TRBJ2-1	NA	CASSLAVSHNEQFF	TGTGCCAGCAGTCTGGCTGTTTCCCACAATGAGCAGTTCTTC
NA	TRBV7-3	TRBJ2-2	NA	CASSLSSVSNTGELFF	TGTGCCAGCAGCTTAAGTTCGGTTTCGAACACCGGGGAGCTGTTTTTT
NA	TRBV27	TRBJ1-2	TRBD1	CASRPRLTGTGYTF	TGTGCCAGCAGACCTCGCCTGACAGGGACTGGCTACACCTTC
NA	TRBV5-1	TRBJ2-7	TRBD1	CASSSTGQGYEQYF	TGCGCCAGCAGCTCTACCGGACAGGGCTACGAGCAGTACTTC
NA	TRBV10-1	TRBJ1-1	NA	CASRATMNTEAFF	TGCGCCAGCAGGGCCACAATGAACACTGAAGCTTTCTTT
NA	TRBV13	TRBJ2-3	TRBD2	CASSPSGTRDDTQYF	TGTGCCAGCAGCCCATCCGGGACTAGAGACGATACGCAGTATTTT
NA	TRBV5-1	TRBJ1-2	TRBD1	CASSPGQGISIYGYTF	TGCGCCAGCAGCCCGGGACAGGGTATATCTATCTATGGCTACACCTTC
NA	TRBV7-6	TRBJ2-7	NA	CASSSWDFEQYF	TGTGCCAGCAGCTCCTGGGACTTCGAGCAGTACTTC
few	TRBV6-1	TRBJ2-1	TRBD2	CASSERSGRDNEQFF	TGTGCCAGCAGTGAACGGAGCGGGAGGGACAATGAGCAGTTCTTC
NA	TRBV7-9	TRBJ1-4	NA	CASSIGGGTGQKLFF	TGTGCCAGCAGCATAGGGGGGGGGACGGGCCAAAAACTGTTTTTT
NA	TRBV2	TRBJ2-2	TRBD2	CASRLAANTGELFF	TGTGCCAGCAGACTAGCGGCGAACACCGGGGAGCTGTTTTTT
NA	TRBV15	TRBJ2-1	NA	CATSIILSSYNEQFF	TGTGCCACCAGCATTATTTTGAGCTCCTACAATGAGCAGTTCTTC
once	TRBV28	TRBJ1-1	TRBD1	CASSAGQGNTEAFF	TGTGCCAGCAGTGCCGGACAGGGTAACACTGAAGCTTTCTTT
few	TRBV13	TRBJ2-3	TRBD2	CASSYNWRTSGTDTQYF	TGTGCCAGCAGCTACAACTGGCGGACTAGCGGCACAGATACGCAGTATTTT
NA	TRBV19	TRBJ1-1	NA	CASSSVTGLGQAFF	TGTGCCAGTAGTTCGGTGACAGGCTTAGGGCAAGCTTTCTTT
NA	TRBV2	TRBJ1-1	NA	CASSGLSGGAEAFF	TGTGCCAGCAGTGGACTTTCCGGAGGCGCTGAAGCTTTCTTT